A single sample gave rise to the 7 T cell receptor beta chains below, sequenced in a study of OX40 agonist ivuxolimab in advanced cancers. The method behind the library was the immunoSEQ multiplex PCR assay. TCRdb obtained this table from immuneACCESS and retained in-frame rearrangements with V and J assigned. These tables miss some clones; where compared with another copy, unresolved V genes account for less than half of the shortfall, and the remainder is unexplained. This sample comprises roughly 48,000 clones, 87% of them detected only once. 10% of the sample goes to the ten largest clones. The sample here was CD4+ or CD8+ T cells sorted from blood, taken in a trial of the OX40 agonist ivuxolimab. The receptors here all came from an adult with an advanced solid tumor such as melanoma, head and neck, liver or kidney cancer.

The J gene is TRBJ2-1, the V gene TRBV4-1; TRBD1 matches at 7 bases. Per the germline V gene, CDR1 is MGHRA and CDR2 is YSYEKL. V lost 4 bases to trimming and J lost 13 bases; unmatched junction nucleotides: 13. This CDR3 comprises 14 residues. CDR3 in amino acids: CASSPGTDHNKQFF. The CDR3 bases are TGCGCCAGCAGCCCCGGGACAGATCATAACAAACAGTTCTTC.

The chain recombines TRBV19 with TRBJ1-5; 7 bases fit TRBD1. Looked up from germline, CDR1 is LNHDA and CDR2 is SQIVND (reference sequence). The CDR3 consists of 15 residues. The ends lost 1 base at V and 5 bases at J; junction bases unmatched: 5. The CDR3 coding sequence is TGTGCCAGTAGTATAGTCGACAGGGTGGATCAGCCCCAGCATTTT. Its protein is CASSIVDRVDQPQHF.

The genes are TRBV7-9 and TRBJ2-1; D is unclear. CDR3 length: 13 amino acids. With 3 bases removed from V and 5 bases from J, the gap between germline ends came to 8 bases. CDR1 and CDR2 from the germline V gene are SEHNR and FQNEAQ (reference sequence). CDR3 in amino acids: CASSFQYHNEQFF. In nucleotides, the CDR3 is TGTGCCAGCAGCTTTCAATATCACAATGAGCAGTTCTTC.

V gene TRBV4-1 combines with J gene TRBJ2-3; no definite D call. This CDR3 has 14 residues. Germline loops: CDR1 MGHRA, CDR2 YSYEKL. Deletions cut 6 bases from V and 3 bases from J, with 13 bases between. DNA of the CDR3: TGCGCCAGCAGTCTAGGAGTGGGTACAGATACGCAGTATTTT. Translation: CASSLGVGTDTQYF.

This chain connects TRBV7-9 to TRBJ2-1, with D possibly being TRBD2 (5 bases). This CDR3 comprises 13 residues. With 0 bases removed from V and 8 bases from J, the gap between germline ends came to 8 bases. Germline CDR1 SEHNR, CDR2 FQNEAQ (reference sequence). In nucleotides, the CDR3 is TGTGCCAGCAGCTTAGCGACTATCGATGAGCAGTTCTTC. It translates to CASSLATIDEQFF. Combining the CDR3 with reference TRBV7-9 and TRBJ2-1 gives the whole variable domain DTGVSQNPRHKITKRGQNVTFRCDPISEHNRLYWYRQTLGQGPEFLTYFQNEAQLEKSRLLSDRFSAERPKGSFSTLEIQRTEQGDSAMYLCASSLATIDEQFFGPGTRLTVL.

This chain uses TRBV10-3 with TRBJ2-7, with a possible D match to TRBD2 (6 bases). CDR1 ENHRY and CDR2 SYGVKD come from the germline V gene. CDR3 length: 13 amino acids. V was pared by 8 bases and J by 0 bases, with 11 bases between. The CDR3 bases are TGTGCCATCGCGCCCGGGGGCTCCTACGAGCAGTACTTC. It specifies CAIAPGGSYEQYF.

CDR3 in DNA: TGTGCCAGCAGTGGGGACAGCCAGCGGCATTTT. This sequence encodes CASSGDSQRHF. The rearrangement links TRBV6-1 to TRBJ1-5; TRBD1 matches 7 bases. J gave up 15 bases and V 4 bases, and 6 bases lay outside the gene matches. The germline CDR1 and CDR2 sequences are MNHNS and SASEGT. The CDR3 spans 11 residues.